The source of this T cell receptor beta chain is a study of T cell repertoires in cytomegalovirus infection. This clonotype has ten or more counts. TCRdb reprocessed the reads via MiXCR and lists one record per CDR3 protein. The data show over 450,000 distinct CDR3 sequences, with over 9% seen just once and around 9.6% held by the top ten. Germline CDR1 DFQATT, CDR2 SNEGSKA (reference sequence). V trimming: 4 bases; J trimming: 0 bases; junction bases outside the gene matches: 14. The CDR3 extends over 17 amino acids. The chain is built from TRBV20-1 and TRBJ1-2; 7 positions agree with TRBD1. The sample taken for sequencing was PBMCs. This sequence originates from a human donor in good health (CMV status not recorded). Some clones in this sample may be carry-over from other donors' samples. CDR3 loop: CSAKPGGKRVANYGYTF. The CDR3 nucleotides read TGCAGTGCTAAACCAGGGGGAAAAAGGGTAGCTAACTATGGCTACACCTTC.